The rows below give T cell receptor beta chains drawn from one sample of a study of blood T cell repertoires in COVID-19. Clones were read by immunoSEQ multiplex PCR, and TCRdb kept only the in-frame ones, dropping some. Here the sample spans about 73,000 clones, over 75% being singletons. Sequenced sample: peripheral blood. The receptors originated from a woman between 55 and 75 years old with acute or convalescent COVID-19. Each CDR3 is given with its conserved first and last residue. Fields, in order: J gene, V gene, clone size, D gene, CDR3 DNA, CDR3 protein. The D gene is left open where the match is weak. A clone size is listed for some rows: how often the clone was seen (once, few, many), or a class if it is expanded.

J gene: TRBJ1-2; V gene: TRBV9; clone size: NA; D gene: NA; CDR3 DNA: TGTGCCAGCAGCCCCCTGTCTAACAGTAGGAACTATGGCTACACCTTC; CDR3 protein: CASSPLSNSRNYGYTF
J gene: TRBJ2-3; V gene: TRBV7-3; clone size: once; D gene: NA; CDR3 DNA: TGTGCCAGCAGCTTAACGTCAGGAAATACAGATACGCAGTATTTT; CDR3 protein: CASSLTSGNTDTQYF
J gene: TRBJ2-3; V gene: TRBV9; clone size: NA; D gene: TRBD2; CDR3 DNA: TGTGCCAGCAGCTACCGGGGTACTAGCGGCGTCACAGATACGCAGTATTTT; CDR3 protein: CASSYRGTSGVTDTQYF
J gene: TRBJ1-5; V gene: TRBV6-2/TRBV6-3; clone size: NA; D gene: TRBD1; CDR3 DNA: TGTGCCAGCAGTTATCGGACAGGGCGCAATCAGCCCCAGCATTTT; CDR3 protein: CASSYRTGRNQPQHF
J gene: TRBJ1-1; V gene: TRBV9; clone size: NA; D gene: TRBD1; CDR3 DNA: TGTGCCAGCAGCGTAGCAGGGGGTCGGGAAGCTTTCTTT; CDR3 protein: CASSVAGGREAFF
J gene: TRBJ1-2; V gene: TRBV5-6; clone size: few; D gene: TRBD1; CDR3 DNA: TGTGCCAGCAGCTCGATGGGACAGAACTATGGCTACACCTTC; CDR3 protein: CASSSMGQNYGYTF
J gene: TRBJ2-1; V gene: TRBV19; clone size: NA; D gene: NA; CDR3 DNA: TGTGCCAGTACCAACCGGGGGAGCAATGAGCAGTTCTTC; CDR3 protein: CASTNRGSNEQFF
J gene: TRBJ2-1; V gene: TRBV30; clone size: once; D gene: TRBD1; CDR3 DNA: TGTGCCTGGGGAAACAGGGGGTTATACAATGAGCAGTTCTTC; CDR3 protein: CAWGNRGLYNEQFF
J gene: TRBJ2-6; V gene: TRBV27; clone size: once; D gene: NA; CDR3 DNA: TGTGCCAGCAGTTCTTACAGGGCCTCTGGGGCCAACGTCCTGACTTTC; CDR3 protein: CASSSYRASGANVLTF
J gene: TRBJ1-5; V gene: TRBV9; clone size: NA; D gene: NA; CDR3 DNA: TGTGCCAGCAGCGTTGACAGTTATAGCAATCAGCCCCAGCATTTT; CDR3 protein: CASSVDSYSNQPQHF
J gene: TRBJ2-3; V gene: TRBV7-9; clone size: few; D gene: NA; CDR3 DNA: TGTGCCAGCAGCTTGACGGGTAGCACAGATACGCAGTATTTT; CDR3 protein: CASSLTGSTDTQYF
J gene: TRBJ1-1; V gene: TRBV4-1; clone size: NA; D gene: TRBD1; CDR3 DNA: TGCGCCAGCAGCCAAGACTCCAGACAGGGAGATGTTGAAGCTTTCTTT; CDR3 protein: CASSQDSRQGDVEAFF
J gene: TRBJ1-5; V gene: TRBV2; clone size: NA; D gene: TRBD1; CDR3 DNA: TGTGCCAGCCAAACTGGGACAGTGAATAGCAATCAGCCCCAGCATTTT; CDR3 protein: CASQTGTVNSNQPQHF
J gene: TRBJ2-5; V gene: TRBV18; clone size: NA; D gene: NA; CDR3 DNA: TGTGCCAGCTCACCGGCGGGCGAGACCCAGTACTTC; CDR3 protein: CASSPAGETQYF
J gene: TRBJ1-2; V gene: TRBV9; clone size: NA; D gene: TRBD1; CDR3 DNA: TGTGCCAGCAGCACCCCTCCGGGACAGGGTTCCCAGATCGCCTATGGCTACACCTTC; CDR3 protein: CASSTPPGQGSQIAYGYTF
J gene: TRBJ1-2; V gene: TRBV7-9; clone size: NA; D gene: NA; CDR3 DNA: TGTGCCAGCAGCTCCACCGGGGGGAGGGGATACTATGGCTACACCTTC; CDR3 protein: CASSSTGGRGYYGYTF
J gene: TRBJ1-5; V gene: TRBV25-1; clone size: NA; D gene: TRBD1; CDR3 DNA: TGTGCCAGCAGTGAGACAGGGGTCGGGGATCAGCCCCAGCATTTT; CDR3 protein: CASSETGVGDQPQHF
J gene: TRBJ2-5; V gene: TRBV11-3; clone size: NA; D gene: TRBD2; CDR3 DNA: TGTGCCAGCAGCTTAGGTGCTAGCGGGGAGACCCAGTACTTC; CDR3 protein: CASSLGASGETQYF
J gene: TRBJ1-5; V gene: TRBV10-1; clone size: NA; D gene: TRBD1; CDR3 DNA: TGCGCTAGCGTCAAGACCCGGGACAGGGGATATAGGGACCAGCCCCAGCATTTT; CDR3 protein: CASVKTRDRGYRDQPQHF
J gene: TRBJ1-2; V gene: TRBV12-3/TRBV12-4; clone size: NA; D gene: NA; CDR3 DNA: TGTGCCAGCAGTACAAGAGGGCTTCTTGGCTACACCTTC; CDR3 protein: CASSTRGLLGYTF
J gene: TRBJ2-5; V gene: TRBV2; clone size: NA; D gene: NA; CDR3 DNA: TGTGCCAGCAGGGGGGCACCAGCATTGGGGGAGACCCAGTACTTC; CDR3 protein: CASRGAPALGETQYF
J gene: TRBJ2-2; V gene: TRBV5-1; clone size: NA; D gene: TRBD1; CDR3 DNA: TGCGCCAGCAGCCCGACAGGGGGCCGATCCGGGGAGCTGTTTTTT; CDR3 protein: CASSPTGGRSGELFF
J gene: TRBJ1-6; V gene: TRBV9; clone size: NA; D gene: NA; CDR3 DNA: TGTGCCAGCAGCGTGACTGAGGATTCACCCCTCCACTTT; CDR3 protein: CASSVTEDSPLHF
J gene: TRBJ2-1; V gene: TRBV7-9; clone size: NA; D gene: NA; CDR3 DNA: TGTGCCAGCAGCTTAGTACTAAATGAGCAGTTCTTC; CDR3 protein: CASSLVLNEQFF
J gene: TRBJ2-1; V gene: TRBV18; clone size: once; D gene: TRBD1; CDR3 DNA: TGTGCCAGCTCACCAGTTCAGGGGGATGGGAATGAGCAGTTCTTC; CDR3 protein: CASSPVQGDGNEQFF
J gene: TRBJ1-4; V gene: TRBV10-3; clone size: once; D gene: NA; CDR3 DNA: TGTGCCATCAGTCCCGGGATTCTTGCAACTAATGAAAAACTGTTTTTT; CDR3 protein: CAISPGILATNEKLFF
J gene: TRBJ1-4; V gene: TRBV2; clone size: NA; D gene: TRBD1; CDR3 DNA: TGTGCCAGCAGTGAGTCGGGACAGGCAAATGAAAAACTGTTTTTT; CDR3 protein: CASSESGQANEKLFF
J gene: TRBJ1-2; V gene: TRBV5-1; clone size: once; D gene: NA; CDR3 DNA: TGCGCCAGCAGCCAGATCCAGGGAAACTATGGCTACACCTTC; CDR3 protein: CASSQIQGNYGYTF
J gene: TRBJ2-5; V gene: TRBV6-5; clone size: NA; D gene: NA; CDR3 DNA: TGTGCCAGCAGTTATGACAGAGAAGAGACCCAGTACTTC; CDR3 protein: CASSYDREETQYF
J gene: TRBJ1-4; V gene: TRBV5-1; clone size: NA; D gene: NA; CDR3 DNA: TGCGCCAGCAGCTTGTCTTATGGTGACACGACTAATGAAAAACTGTTTTTT; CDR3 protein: CASSLSYGDTTNEKLFF
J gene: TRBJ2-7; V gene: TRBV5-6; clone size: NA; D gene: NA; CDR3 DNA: TGTGCCAGCAGCCCCTTAATCCGAGAACCGACAGCTAACCCCTACGAGCAGTACTTC; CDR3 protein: CASSPLIREPTANPYEQYF
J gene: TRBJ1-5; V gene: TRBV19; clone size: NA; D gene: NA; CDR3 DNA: TGTGCCAGTAGTCCCGGGACATCATATCAGCCCCAGCATTTT; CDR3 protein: CASSPGTSYQPQHF
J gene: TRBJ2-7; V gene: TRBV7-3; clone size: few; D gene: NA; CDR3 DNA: TGTGCCAGCAGCTTGGGGGCAGGGATTTCCTACGAGCAGTACTTC; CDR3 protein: CASSLGAGISYEQYF
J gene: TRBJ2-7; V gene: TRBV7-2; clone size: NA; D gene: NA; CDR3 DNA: TGTGCCAGCAGCTTAGACTGGGACACCTACGAGCAGTACTTC; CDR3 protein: CASSLDWDTYEQYF
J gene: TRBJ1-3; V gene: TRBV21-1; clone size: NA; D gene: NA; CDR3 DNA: TGTCCAGGGGGAAACACCATATATTTT; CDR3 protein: CPGGNTIYF
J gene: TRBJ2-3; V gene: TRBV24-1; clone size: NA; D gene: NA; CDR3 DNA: TGTGCCACCAGTGATCCGACTAGTCCCGCAGATACGCAGTATTTT; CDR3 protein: CATSDPTSPADTQYF
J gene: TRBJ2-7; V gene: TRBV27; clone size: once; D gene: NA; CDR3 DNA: TGTGCCAGCGCCCCAGTTGCAGACTCCTACGAGCAGTACTTC; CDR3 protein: CASAPVADSYEQYF
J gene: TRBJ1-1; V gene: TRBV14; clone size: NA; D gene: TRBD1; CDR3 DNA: TGTGCCAGCAGCCAAGAAGGCCATGGCGAGGGGGCGAGTGGCACTGAAGCTTTCTTT; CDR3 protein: CASSQEGHGEGASGTEAFF
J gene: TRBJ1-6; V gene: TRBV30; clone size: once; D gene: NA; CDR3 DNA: TGTGCCTGGAACAGACAGCCGGATTCACCCCTCCACTTT; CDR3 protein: CAWNRQPDSPLHF
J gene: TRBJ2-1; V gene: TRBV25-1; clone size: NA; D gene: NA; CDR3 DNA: TGTGCCAGCAGTGAAGTGGCTCCCAGCTCCTACAATGAGCAGTTCTTC; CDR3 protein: CASSEVAPSSYNEQFF
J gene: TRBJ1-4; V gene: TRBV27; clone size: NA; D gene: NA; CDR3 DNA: TGTGCCAGCATGTCCGAGGCTAATGAAAAACTGTTTTTT; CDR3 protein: CASMSEANEKLFF
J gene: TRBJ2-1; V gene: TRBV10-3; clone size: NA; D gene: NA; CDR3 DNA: TGTGCCATCAGTGAGGGCCTAGCCAAACATTACAATGAGCAGTTCTTC; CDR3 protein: CAISEGLAKHYNEQFF
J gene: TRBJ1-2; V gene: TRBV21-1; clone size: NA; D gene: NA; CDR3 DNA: TGTGCCAGCAGCAAAAGGGGAATAAGACACTTC; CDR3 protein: CASSKRGIRHF
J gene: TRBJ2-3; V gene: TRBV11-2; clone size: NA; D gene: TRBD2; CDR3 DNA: TGTGCCAGCAGCTTAAGGGGGACTCCGGGACTAGCGGGAAATACGCAGTATTTT; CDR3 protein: CASSLRGTPGLAGNTQYF
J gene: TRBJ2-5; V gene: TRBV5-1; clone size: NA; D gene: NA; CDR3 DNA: TGCGCCAGCAGCTCCGACTGGGGGCCAGCCGAGACCCAGTACTTC; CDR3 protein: CASSSDWGPAETQYF
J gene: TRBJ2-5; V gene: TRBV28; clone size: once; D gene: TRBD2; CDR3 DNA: TGTGCCAGCCAACGCGGGGGGACTAAGACCCAGTACTTC; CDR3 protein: CASQRGGTKTQYF
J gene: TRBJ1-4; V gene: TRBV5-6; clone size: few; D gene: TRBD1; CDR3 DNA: TGTGCCAGCAGTCCGGGACAGACGGGTGAAAAACTGTTTTTT; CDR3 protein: CASSPGQTGEKLFF
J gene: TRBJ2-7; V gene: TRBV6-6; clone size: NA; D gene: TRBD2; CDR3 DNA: TGTGCCAGCAGTTACAGTAGCGGGAGAGCTTCGTACGAGCAGTACTTC; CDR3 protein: CASSYSSGRASYEQYF
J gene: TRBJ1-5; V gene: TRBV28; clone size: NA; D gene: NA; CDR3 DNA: TGTGCCAGCAGCGGTGTTCACCAAGATCAGCCCCAGCATTTT; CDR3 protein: CASSGVHQDQPQHF
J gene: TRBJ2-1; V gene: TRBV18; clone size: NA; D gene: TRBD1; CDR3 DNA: TGTGCCAGCTCACCACCGGGGACAGGGGGTAACAATGAGCAGTTCTTC; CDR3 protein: CASSPPGTGGNNEQFF
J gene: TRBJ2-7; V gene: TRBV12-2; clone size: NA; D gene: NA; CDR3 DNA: TGTGCAAGTCGCCCGCGACTAGCGGGAGGGTCCTACGAGCAGTACTTC; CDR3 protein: CASRPRLAGGSYEQYF
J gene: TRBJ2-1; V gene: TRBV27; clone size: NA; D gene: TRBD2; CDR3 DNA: TGTGCCAGCACCCTGAGGGGGACTAGCGGGACAAATGAGCAGTTCTTC; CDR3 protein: CASTLRGTSGTNEQFF
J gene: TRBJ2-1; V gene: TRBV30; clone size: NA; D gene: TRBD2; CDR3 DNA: TGTGCCTGGAGTGGTGGGGGGGTTAGCTATGAGCAGTTCTTC; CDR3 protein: CAWSGGGVSYEQFF
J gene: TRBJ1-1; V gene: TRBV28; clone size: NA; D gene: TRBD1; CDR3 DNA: TGTGCCAGCAGTTTACCGGGACAGGGCCGGAACACTGAAGCTTTCTTT; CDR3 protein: CASSLPGQGRNTEAFF
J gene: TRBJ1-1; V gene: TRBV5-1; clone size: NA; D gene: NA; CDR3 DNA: TGCGCCAGCTACCAAGACAGGAACACTGAAGCTTTCTTT; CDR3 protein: CASYQDRNTEAFF
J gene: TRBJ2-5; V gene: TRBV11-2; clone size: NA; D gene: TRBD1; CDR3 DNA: TGTGCCAGCTACTCCAGGGGGCGCGGGGAGACCCAGTACTTC; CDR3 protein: CASYSRGRGETQYF
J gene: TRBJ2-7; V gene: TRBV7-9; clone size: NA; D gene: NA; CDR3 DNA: TGTGCCAGCAGCTTAGGAGCCTACGAGCAGTACTTC; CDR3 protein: CASSLGAYEQYF
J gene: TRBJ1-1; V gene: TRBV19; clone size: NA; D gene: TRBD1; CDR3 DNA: TGTGCCAGTAGTAGAAATACCGACAGGGGTTCCACTGAAGCTTTCTTT; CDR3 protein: CASSRNTDRGSTEAFF